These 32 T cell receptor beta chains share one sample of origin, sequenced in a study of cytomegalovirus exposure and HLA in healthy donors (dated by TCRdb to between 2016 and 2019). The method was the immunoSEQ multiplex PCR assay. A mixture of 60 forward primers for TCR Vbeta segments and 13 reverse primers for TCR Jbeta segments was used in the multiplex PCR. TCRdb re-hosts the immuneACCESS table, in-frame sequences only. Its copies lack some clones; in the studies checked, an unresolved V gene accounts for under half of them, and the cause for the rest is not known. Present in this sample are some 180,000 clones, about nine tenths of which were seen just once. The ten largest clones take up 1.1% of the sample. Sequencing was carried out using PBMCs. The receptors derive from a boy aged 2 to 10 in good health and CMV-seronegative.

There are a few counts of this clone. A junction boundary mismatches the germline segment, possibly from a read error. CDR3 sequence (DNA): TGTGCCAGCGGTGAAATACAGGGGTATCAGCCCCAGCATTTT. Its protein product is CASGEIQGYQPQHF. This chain links TRBV6-1 with TRBJ1-5; 7 positions agree with TRBD1. CDR3 length equals 14 residues. Germline CDR1 reads MNHNS; CDR2 reads SASEGT.

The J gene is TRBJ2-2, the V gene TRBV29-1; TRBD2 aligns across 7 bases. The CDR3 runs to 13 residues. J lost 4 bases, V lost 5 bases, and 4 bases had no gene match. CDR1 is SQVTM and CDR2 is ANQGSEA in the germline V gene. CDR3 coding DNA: TGCAGCGTTCAGAGCGGGGCCACCGGGGAGCTGTTTTTT. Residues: CSVQSGATGELFF.

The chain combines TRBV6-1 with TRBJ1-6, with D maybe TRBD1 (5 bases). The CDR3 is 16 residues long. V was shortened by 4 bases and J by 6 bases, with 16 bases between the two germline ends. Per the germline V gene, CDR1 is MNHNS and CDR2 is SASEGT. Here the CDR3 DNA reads TGTGCCAGCAGTGGGGGCGAAGATCAAATTAATTCACCCCTCCACTTT. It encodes CASSGGEDQINSPLHF.

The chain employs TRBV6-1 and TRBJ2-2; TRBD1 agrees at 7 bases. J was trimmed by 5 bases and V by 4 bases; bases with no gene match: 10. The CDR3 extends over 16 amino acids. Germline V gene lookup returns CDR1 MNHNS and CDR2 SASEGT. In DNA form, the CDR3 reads TGTGCCAGCAGTGCCCTAGACAGGGATTGGACCGGGGAGCTGTTTTTT. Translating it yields CASSALDRDWTGELFF.

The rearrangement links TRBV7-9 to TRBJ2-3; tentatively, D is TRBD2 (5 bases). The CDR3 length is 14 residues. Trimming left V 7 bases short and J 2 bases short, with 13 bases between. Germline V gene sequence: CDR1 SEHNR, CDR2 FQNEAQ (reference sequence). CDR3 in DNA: TGTGCCAGCATATCAGGACTTTACACAGATACGCAGTATTTT. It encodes CASISGLYTDTQYF.

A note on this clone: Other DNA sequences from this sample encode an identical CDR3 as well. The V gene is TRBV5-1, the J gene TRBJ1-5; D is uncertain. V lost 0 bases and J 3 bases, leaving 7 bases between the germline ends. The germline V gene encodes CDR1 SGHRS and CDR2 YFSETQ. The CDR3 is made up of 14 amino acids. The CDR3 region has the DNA TGCGCCAGCAGCTTGGGGCCGATCAATCAGCCCCAGCATTTT. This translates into CASSLGPINQPQHF.

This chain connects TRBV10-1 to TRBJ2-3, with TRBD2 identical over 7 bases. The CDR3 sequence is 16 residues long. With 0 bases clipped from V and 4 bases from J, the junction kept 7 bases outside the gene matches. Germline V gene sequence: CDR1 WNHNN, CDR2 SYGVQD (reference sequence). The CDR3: CASSESGRGGPDTQYF. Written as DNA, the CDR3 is TGCGCCAGCAGTGAGTCGGGAAGGGGAGGGCCAGATACGCAGTATTTT.

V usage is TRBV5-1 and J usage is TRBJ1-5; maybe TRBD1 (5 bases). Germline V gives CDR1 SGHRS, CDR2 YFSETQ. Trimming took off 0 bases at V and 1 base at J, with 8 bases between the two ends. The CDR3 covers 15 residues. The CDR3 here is CASSLGGDSNQPQHF. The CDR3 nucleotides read TGCGCCAGCAGCTTGGGGGGGGACAGCAATCAGCCCCAGCATTTT.

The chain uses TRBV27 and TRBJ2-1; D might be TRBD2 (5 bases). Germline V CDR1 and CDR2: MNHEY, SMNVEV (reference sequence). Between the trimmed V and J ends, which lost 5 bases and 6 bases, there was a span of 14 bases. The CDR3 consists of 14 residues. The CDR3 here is CASSPRELINEQFF. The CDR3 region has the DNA TGTGCCAGCAGTCCCCGGGAACTAATCAATGAGCAGTTCTTC.

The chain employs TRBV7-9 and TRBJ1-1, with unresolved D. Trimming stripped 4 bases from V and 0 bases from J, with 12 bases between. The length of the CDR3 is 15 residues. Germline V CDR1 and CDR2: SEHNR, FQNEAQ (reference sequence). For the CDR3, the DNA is TGTGCCAGCAGCTCCGATTGGGCCCTGAACACTGAAGCTTTCTTT. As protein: CASSSDWALNTEAFF.

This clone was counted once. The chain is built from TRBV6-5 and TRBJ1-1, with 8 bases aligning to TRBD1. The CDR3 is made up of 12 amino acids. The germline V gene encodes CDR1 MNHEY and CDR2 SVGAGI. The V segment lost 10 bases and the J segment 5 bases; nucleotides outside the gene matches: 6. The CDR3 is CATRTGRTEAFF. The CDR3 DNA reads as TGTGCCACCCGGACAGGGAGAACTGAAGCTTTCTTT.

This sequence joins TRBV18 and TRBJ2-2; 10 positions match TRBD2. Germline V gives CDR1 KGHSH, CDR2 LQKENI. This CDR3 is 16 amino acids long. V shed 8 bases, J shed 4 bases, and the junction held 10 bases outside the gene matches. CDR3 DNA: TGTGCCAGCCCCCGAAAAACTAGCGGGGCCACCGGGGAGCTGTTTTTT. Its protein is CASPRKTSGATGELFF. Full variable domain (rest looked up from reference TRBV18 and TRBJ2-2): NAGVMQNPRHLVRRRGQEARLRCSPMKGHSHVYWYRQLPEEGLKFMVYLQKENIIDESGMPKERFSAEFPKEGPSILRIQQVVRGDSAAYFCASPRKTSGATGELFFGEGSRLTVL.

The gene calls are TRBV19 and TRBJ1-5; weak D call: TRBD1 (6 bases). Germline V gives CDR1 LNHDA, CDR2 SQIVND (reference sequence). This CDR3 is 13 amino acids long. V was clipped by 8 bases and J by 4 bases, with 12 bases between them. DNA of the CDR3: TGTGCCAGTGCTACTGACAGGAATCAGCCCCAGCATTTT. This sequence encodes CASATDRNQPQHF.

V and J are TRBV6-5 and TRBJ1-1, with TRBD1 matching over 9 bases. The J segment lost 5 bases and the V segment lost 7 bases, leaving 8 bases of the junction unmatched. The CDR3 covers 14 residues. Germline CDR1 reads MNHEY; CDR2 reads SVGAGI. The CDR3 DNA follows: TGTGCCAGCACCACGGACAGGGGAAAAACTGAAGCTTTCTTT. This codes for CASTTDRGKTEAFF.

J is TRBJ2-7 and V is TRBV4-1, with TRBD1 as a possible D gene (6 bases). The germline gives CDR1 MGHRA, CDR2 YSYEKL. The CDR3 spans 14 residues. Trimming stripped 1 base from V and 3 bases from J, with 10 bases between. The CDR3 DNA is TGCGCCAGCAGCCAAGGGGGACAAGACTACGAGCAGTACTTC. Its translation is CASSQGGQDYEQYF.

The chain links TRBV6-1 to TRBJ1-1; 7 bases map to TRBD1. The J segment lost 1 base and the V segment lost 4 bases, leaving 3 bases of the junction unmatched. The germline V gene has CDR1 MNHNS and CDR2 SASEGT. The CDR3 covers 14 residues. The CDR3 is CASSVQGRNTEAFF. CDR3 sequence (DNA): TGTGCCAGCAGTGTACAGGGGAGGAACACTGAAGCTTTCTTT.

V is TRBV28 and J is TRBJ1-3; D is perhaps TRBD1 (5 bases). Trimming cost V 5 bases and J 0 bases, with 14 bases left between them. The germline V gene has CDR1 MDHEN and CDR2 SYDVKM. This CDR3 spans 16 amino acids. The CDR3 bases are TGTGCCAGCAGTCCCCCCAGGGCAAGCTCTGGAAACACCATATATTTT. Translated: CASSPPRASSGNTIYF.

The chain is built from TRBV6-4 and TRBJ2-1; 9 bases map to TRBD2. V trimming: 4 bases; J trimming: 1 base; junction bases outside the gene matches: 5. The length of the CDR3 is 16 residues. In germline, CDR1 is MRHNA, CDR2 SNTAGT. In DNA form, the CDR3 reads TGTGCCAGCAGTGCCCATAGCGGGAGTTCCTACAATGAGCAGTTCTTC. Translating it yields CASSAHSGSSYNEQFF.

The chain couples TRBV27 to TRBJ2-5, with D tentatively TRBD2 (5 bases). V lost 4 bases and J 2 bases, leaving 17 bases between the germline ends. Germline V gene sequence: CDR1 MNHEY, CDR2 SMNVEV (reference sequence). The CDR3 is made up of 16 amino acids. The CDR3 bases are TGTGCCAGCAGTTCCTCCAGTAGAGGGCTACAAGAGACCCAGTACTTC. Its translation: CASSSSSRGLQETQYF.

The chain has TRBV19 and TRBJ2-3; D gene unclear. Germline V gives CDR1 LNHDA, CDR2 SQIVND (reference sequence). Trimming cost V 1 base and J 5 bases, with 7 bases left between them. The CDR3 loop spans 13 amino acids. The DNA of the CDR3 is TGTGCCAGTAGTATAGTAACACAAGATACGCAGTATTTT. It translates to CASSIVTQDTQYF.

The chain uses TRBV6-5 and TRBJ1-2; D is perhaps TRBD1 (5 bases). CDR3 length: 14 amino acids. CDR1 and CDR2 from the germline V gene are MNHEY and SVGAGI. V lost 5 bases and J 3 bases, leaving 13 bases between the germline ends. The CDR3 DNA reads TGTGCCAGCAGTGAAACCCAGGGTGACTATGGCTACACCTTC. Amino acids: CASSETQGDYGYTF.

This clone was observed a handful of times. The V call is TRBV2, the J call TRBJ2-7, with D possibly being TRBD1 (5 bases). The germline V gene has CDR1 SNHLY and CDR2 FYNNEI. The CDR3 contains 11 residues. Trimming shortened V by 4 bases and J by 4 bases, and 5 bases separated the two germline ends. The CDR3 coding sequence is TGTGCCAGCAGTGGACAGTACGAGCAGTACTTC. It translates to CASSGQYEQYF. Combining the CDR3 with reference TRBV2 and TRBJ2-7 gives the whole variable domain EPEVTQTPSHQVTQMGQEVILRCVPISNHLYFYWYRQILGQKVEFLVSFYNNEISEKSEIFDDQFSVERPDGSNFTLKIRSTKLEDSAMYFCASSGQYEQYFGPGTRLTVT.

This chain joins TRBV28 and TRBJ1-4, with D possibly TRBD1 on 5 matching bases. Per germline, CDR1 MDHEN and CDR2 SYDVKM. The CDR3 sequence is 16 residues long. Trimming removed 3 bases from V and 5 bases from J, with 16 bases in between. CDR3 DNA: TGTGCCAGCAGTTTTCCTCCGGGGGGGTCGAATGAAAAACTGTTTTTT. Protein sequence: CASSFPPGGSNEKLFF.

The CDR3 coding sequence is TGTGCCAGTAGTTCGGAGGGACAGGGCGCTAACTATGGCTACACCTTC. Translated: CASSSEGQGANYGYTF. The chain joins TRBV19 to TRBJ1-2; 9 positions agree with TRBD1. V trimming: 5 bases; J trimming: 0 bases; junction bases outside the gene matches: 7. Germline V gives CDR1 LNHDA, CDR2 SQIVND (reference sequence). CDR3 size: 16 residues.

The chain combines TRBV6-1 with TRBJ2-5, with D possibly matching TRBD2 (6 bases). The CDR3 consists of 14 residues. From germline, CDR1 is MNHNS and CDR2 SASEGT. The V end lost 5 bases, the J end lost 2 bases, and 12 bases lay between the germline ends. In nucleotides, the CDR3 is TGTGCCAGCAGTTTGGTTAGCGGACAAGAGACCCAGTACTTC. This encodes CASSLVSGQETQYF.

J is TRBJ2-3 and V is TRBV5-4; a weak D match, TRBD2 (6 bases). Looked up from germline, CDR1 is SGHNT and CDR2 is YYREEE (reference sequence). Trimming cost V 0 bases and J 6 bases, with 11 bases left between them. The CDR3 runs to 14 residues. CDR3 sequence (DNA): TGTGCCAGCAGCTTGGACGGGGGTGGGGATACGCAGTATTTT. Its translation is CASSLDGGGDTQYF.

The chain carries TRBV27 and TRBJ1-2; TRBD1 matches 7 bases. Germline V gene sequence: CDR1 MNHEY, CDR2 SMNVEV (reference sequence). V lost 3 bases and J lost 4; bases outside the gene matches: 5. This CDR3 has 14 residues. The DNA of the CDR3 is TGTGCCAGCAGTTTTGGGCAGGGGGGCTATGGCTACACCTTC. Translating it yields CASSFGQGGYGYTF.

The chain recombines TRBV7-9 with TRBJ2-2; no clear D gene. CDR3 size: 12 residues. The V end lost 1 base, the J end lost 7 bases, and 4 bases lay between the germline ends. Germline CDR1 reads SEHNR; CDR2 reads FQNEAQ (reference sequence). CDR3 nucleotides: TGTGCCAGCAGCTTAGAGCTCGGGGAGCTGTTTTTT. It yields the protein CASSLELGELFF.

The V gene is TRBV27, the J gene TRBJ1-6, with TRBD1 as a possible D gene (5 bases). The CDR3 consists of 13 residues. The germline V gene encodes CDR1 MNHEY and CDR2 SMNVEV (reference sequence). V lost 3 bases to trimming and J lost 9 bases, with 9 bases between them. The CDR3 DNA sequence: TGTGCCAGCAGTTTTGGGACTTTTTCACCCCTCCACTTT. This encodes CASSFGTFSPLHF.

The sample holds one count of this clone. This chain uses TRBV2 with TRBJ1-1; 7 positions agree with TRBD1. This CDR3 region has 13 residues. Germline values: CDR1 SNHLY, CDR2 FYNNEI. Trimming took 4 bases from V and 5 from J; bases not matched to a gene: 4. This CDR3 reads CASSGTGVTEAFF. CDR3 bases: TGTGCCAGCAGTGGAACAGGGGTAACTGAAGCTTTCTTT.

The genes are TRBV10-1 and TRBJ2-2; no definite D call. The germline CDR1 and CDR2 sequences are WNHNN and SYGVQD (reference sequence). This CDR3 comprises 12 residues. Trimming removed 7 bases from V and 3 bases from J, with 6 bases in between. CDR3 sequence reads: CASTRYTGELFF. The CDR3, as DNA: TGCGCCAGCACTCGTTACACCGGGGAGCTGTTTTTT.

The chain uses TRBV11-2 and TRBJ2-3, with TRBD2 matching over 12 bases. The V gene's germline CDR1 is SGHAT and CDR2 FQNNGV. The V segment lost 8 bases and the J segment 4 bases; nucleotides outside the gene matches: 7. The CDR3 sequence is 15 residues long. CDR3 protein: CASGLAGGPSDTQYF. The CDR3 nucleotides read TGTGCCAGCGGCCTAGCGGGAGGGCCGTCAGATACGCAGTATTTT.